A single sample is the source of the 21 T cell receptor beta chains below, sequenced in a study of post-analysis software for immune sequencing data. General study findings and limits: Included in a set of roughly five TRBV segments more frequent in patients than controls were TRBV5-6, TRBV5-1 and TRBV20-1.

Included in the TCR beta cDNA libraries were unique molecular identifiers. Each CDR3 protein is one row after TCRdb ran MiXCR on the PCR reads. The sample includes hundreds of thousands of distinct CDR3 sequences, 40% to 55% of them seen just once. For these receptors, no antigen is known. Sequences were obtained from blood. The origin of the receptors is a girl between 5 and 17 years old with multiple sclerosis.

The gene calls are TRBV12-3 or TRBV12-4 and TRBJ2-1, with D possibly matching TRBD1 (6 bases). V was pared by 8 bases and J by 1 base, with 12 bases between. There are 14 residues in the CDR3. The CDR3 sequence: CASAPGQSYNEQFF. The DNA for the CDR3 is TGTGCCAGCGCCCCGGGACAATCCTACAATGAGCAGTTCTTC.

This chain joins TRBV6-5 and TRBJ2-3; D call uncertain. Germline-derived CDR1 and CDR2 are MNHEY and SVGAGI. The germline V and J ends were trimmed by 6 bases and 2 bases, with 9 bases remaining between them. The CDR3 extends over 13 amino acids. The CDR3 coding sequence is TGTGCCAGCAGGAGAAGTCTCACAGATACGCAGTATTTT. It yields the protein CASRRSLTDTQYF.

The V and J genes are TRBV5-4 and TRBJ1-2, with D hard to call. With 0 bases removed from V and 2 bases from J, the gap between germline ends came to 11 bases. This CDR3 contains 15 residues. The germline V gene has CDR1 SGHNT and CDR2 YYREEE (reference sequence). Here the CDR3 DNA reads TGTGCCAGCAGCTTGGTACGGCAGTTCAACTATGGCTACACCTTC. This sequence encodes CASSLVRQFNYGYTF.

The rearrangement uses TRBV4-1 and TRBJ2-4; the match to TRBD2 covers 9 bases. The DNA end lines up better with TRBJ2-7; the J call may be wrong. The germline V gene has CDR1 MGHRA and CDR2 YSYEKL. The CDR3 has 15 residues. The CDR3 sequence: CASSQIAGEDYEQYF. The CDR3 nucleotides are TGCGCCAGCAGCCAGATAGCGGGAGAGGACTACGAGCAGTACTTC.

This clonotype has only one observation. The rearrangement uses TRBV18 and TRBJ2-1; the D gene is possibly TRBD1 (5 bases). V lost 0 bases, J lost 10 bases, and 16 bases lay in between. In germline, CDR1 is KGHSH, CDR2 LQKENI. This CDR3 region has 15 residues. The CDR3 DNA reads TGTGCCAGCTCACCACCAGGTTCCAGGGTTACCGAGCAGTTCTTC. This gives the protein CASSPPGSRVTEQFF.

The chain uses TRBV20-1 and TRBJ1-2; no clear D gene. The CDR3 runs 10 residues. V lost 8 bases, J lost 2 bases, and 6 bases lay in between. Germline CDR1 is DFQATT and CDR2 is SNEGSKA (reference sequence). CDR3 residues: CSQENYGYTF. The CDR3 DNA follows: TGCAGTCAGGAAAACTATGGCTACACCTTC.

A note on this clonotype: At one boundary the junction diverges from the germline segment, which might be a read error. The chain employs TRBV20-1 and TRBJ2-7, with D tentatively TRBD1 (5 bases). There are 15 residues in the CDR3. Germline V gene lookup returns CDR1 DFQATT and CDR2 SNEGSKA (reference sequence). The CDR3 sequence: CSARDQSDRLHERYF. CDR3 in DNA: TGCAGTGCTAGAGATCAATCTGACAGACTCCACGAGCGGTACTTC.

The rearrangement uses TRBV28 and TRBJ2-7; 10 positions match TRBD1. This CDR3 spans 15 amino acids. The trim removed 3 bases at V and 3 bases at J, leaving 5 bases unmatched. Germline lookup yields CDR1 MDHEN and CDR2 SYDVKM. CDR3 nucleotides: TGTGCCAGCAGTTTCTCCCGGGACAGGGGCTACGAGCAGTACTTC. Its translation: CASSFSRDRGYEQYF. The full variable domain, its missing parts supplied by reference TRBV28 and TRBJ2-7, is DVKVTQSSRYLVKRTGEKVFLECVQDMDHENMFWYRQDPGLGLRLIYFSYDVKMKEKGDIPEGYSVSREKKERFSLILESASTNQTSMYLCASSFSRDRGYEQYFGPGTRLTVT.

V usage is TRBV28 and J usage is TRBJ2-1; D is undetermined. Trimming removed 5 bases from V and 10 bases from J, with 12 bases in between. The CDR3 extends over 12 amino acids. From germline, CDR1 is MDHEN and CDR2 SYDVKM. CDR3: CASSPRTTEQFF. In nucleotides, the CDR3 is TGTGCCAGCAGTCCAAGGACCACCGAGCAGTTCTTC.

The chain is built from TRBV20-1 and TRBJ1-1, with D hard to call. Trimming shortened V by 3 bases and J by 9 bases, and 11 bases separated the two germline ends. CDR1 DFQATT and CDR2 SNEGSKA come from the germline V gene (reference sequence). CDR3 length: 11 amino acids. The DNA of the CDR3 is TGCAGTGCTAGCGCGGGGAATAAAGCTTTCTTT. This encodes CSASAGNKAFF.

The genes are TRBV4-2 and TRBJ2-1; 12 nucleotides match TRBD2. Trimming at V came to 2 bases and at J to 8 bases, leaving 13 bases not matched to a gene. Germline V lookup: CDR1 LGHNA, CDR2 YNFKEQ. The CDR3 runs to 18 residues. CDR3: CASSQRPTSGRGGDEQFF. DNA for the CDR3: TGTGCCAGCAGCCAACGCCCGACTAGCGGGAGAGGTGGCGATGAGCAGTTCTTC.

The chain combines TRBV5-1 with TRBJ1-1; a possible D gene is TRBD1 (6 bases). Germline CDR1 SGHRS, CDR2 YFSETQ. The CDR3 is made up of 16 amino acids. V was cut by 6 bases and J by 4 bases, with 22 bases left in between. CDR3 coding DNA: TGCGCCAGCAACCAAGGGGACAATTTCTTGGCCACTGAAGCTTTCTTT. Residues: CASNQGDNFLATEAFF.

The chain combines TRBV20-1 with TRBJ2-3; 11 bases fit TRBD2. Germline values: CDR1 DFQATT, CDR2 SNEGSKA (reference sequence). The ends lost 5 bases at V and 6 bases at J; junction bases unmatched: 16. The CDR3 is 17 amino acids. In nucleotides, the CDR3 is TGCAGTGCTGGGGCGGGGGGTGTAGCGGGAGGGTTGGATACGCAGTATTTT. It codes for CSAGAGGVAGGLDTQYF.

The table lists this clonotype with a few counts. The rearrangement links TRBV9 to TRBJ2-1; tentative D call: TRBD2 (6 bases). With 1 base removed from V and 4 bases from J, the gap between germline ends came to 12 bases. Looked up from germline, CDR1 is SGDLS and CDR2 is YYNGEE. The CDR3 covers 15 residues. The CDR3 DNA reads TGTGCCAGCAGCGTACAAGGGGACTTTTACAATGAGCAGTTCTTC. As protein: CASSVQGDFYNEQFF.

This chain links TRBV20-1 with TRBJ1-1, with 10 bases aligning to TRBD1. J gave up 4 bases and V 5 bases, and 7 bases lay outside the gene matches. Looked up from germline, CDR1 is DFQATT and CDR2 is SNEGSKA (reference sequence). The CDR3 loop spans 14 amino acids. Here the CDR3 reads CSAPDRGDTTEAFF. CDR3 nucleotides: TGCAGTGCTCCGGACAGGGGGGATACCACTGAAGCTTTCTTT.

This clonotype was seen a few times. This chain uses TRBV20-1 with TRBJ2-7; 8 nucleotides align to TRBD2. J gave up 2 bases and V 2 bases, and 11 bases lay outside the gene matches. CDR1 is DFQATT, CDR2 SNEGSKA, per germline (reference sequence). The CDR3 has 16 residues. CDR3 nucleotide sequence: TGCAGTGCTAGAAGCGGGAGCGCGACCCTTACCTACGAGCAGTACTTC. Amino acids: CSARSGSATLTYEQYF.

The chain carries TRBV13 and TRBJ2-7, with 10 positions matching TRBD1. The trim removed 5 bases at V and 3 bases at J, leaving 7 bases unmatched. CDR3 length: 15 amino acids. Germline CDR1 PRHDT, CDR2 FYEKMQ (reference sequence). The CDR3 nucleotides read TGTGCCAGCAGCCACAAGACAGGGGGCGGCTACGAGCAGTACTTC. This codes for CASSHKTGGGYEQYF.

As concerns this clonotype: No conserved phenylalanine or tryptophan ends this CDR3, so it is likely a read error. This rearrangement joins TRBV6-1 to TRBJ2-3; a weak D match, TRBD1 (5 bases). With 8 bases removed from V and 0 bases from J, the gap between germline ends came to 15 bases. Germline CDR1 and CDR2: MNHNS and SASEGT. The CDR3 sequence is 15 residues long. The CDR3 spells CASSGYYSSTDTQYC. The CDR3 nucleotides read TGTGCCAGCTCAGGGTATTATTCTAGCACAGATACGCAGTATTGT.

This clonotype was counted at least ten times. V and J are TRBV7-2 and TRBJ2-1; 7 bases are shared with TRBD2. The length of the CDR3 is 15 residues. V lost 5 bases, J lost 3 bases, and 7 bases stayed unmatched. Per the germline V gene, CDR1 is SGHTA and CDR2 is FQGNSA. The CDR3 spells CASSSTGTNYNEQFF. The CDR3 DNA reads as TGTGCCAGCAGCAGCACCGGGACTAACTACAATGAGCAGTTCTTC.

This rearrangement joins TRBV5-1 to TRBJ1-2, with no clear D. V was pared by 2 bases and J by 6 bases, with 17 bases between. This CDR3 has 15 residues. Germline V gives CDR1 SGHRS, CDR2 YFSETQ. The CDR3 DNA sequence: TGCGCCAGCAGCTTTGATCGGAAGGTATCGGATGGCTACACCTTC. Translating it yields CASSFDRKVSDGYTF.

The chain uses TRBV28 and TRBJ2-7, with 9 nucleotides matching TRBD2. The CDR3 length is 15 residues. With V trimmed by 3 bases and J by 4 bases, 7 bases remained unmatched. In germline, CDR1 is MDHEN, CDR2 SYDVKM. CDR3 residues: CASSLVFSGRYEQYF. The CDR3 nucleotides read TGTGCCAGCAGTTTGGTTTTTAGCGGGAGATACGAGCAGTACTTC. The complete variable domain, with remaining parts taken from reference TRBV28 and TRBJ2-7, reads DVKVTQSSRYLVKRTGEKVFLECVQDMDHENMFWYRQDPGLGLRLIYFSYDVKMKEKGDIPEGYSVSREKKERFSLILESASTNQTSMYLCASSLVFSGRYEQYFGPGTRLTVT.